This T cell receptor (beta chain) was documented in a study of radiotherapy plus CTLA-4 blockade in lung cancer. Study results and limitations: Early clone dynamics of blood T cells, plus interferon-beta, reportedly predicted response best.

Assay: immunoSEQ multiplex PCR; the TCRdb copy retains only in-frame clones and omits some. The profile shows approximately 98,000 clones, 82% of them singletons. With regard to this clone: Its antigen is not identified. The same CDR3 is also encoded by other DNA sequences in this sample.

In chemo-refractory metastatic non-small-cell lung cancer, patients got ipilimumab CTLA-4 blockade together with focal radiation. CDR3 length: 14 residues. Deletions cut 0 bases from V and 4 bases from J, with 9 bases between. CDR1 and CDR2 from the germline V gene are SGHRS and YFSETQ. The sequencing here drew on peripheral blood, taken from a patient treated with radiotherapy plus ipilimumab. The J gene is TRBJ2-3, the V gene TRBV5-1; the D gene is possibly TRBD1 (6 bases). The receptor was isolated from a human donor with non-small cell lung cancer who had a partial response to radiotherapy plus ipilimumab. CDR3 sequence: CASSLGQVADTQYF. The CDR3, as DNA: TGCGCCAGCAGCTTGGGACAGGTAGCAGATACGCAGTATTTT.